Shown below are 7 T cell receptor beta chains from a single sample sequenced in a study of lymphopenia after photon versus proton radiotherapy (dated by TCRdb to about 2019). Receptor libraries were prepared by the immunoSEQ multiplex PCR assay. TCRdb mirrors the immuneACCESS table, restricted to in-frame sequences. Some clones are absent from its copies; in checked studies, under half trace to an unresolved V gene, and the reason for the others is unknown. Present in this sample are about 83,000 clones, around four fifths of which were seen just once. The ten top clones hold over 1.2% of the sample. The sequencing used peripheral blood, collected from a patient treated with proton-based radiotherapy. The source is a man between 60 and 70 years old with pancreatic cancer.

V is TRBV11-1 and J is TRBJ1-1; D is uncertain. The CDR3 is 13 residues long. The V end was cut by 3 bases, the J end by 1 base, with 6 bases between. Looked up from germline, CDR1 is SGHAT and CDR2 is FQDESV (reference sequence). The CDR3 nucleotides read TGTGCCAGCAGCTTTAGGTGGAACACTGAAGCTTTCTTT. This gives the protein CASSFRWNTEAFF.

The genes are TRBV19 and TRBJ2-3; D perhaps matches TRBD2 (5 bases). Trimming took off 3 bases at V and 0 bases at J, with 13 bases between the two ends. The CDR3 contains 16 residues. CDR1 and CDR2 from the germline V gene are LNHDA and SQIVND (reference sequence). The CDR3: CASSIAGGSSTDTQYF. CDR3 coding DNA: TGTGCCAGTAGTATTGCGGGCGGCTCTAGCACAGATACGCAGTATTTT.

The chain combines TRBV2 with TRBJ1-1; D remains ambiguous. The V gene's germline CDR1 is SNHLY and CDR2 FYNNEI. The CDR3 is made up of 15 amino acids. Between the trimmed V and J ends, which lost 1 base and 6 bases, there was a span of 15 bases. DNA of the CDR3: TGTGCCAGCAGTGAAGAGTTTGTTTCGAGAGCTGAAGCTTTCTTT. It specifies CASSEEFVSRAEAFF.

This chain joins TRBV27 and TRBJ2-5, with TRBD2 matching over 9 bases. The CDR3 has 19 amino acids. Germline V gene lookup returns CDR1 MNHEY and CDR2 SMNVEV (reference sequence). J gave up 4 bases and V 5 bases, and 20 bases lay outside the gene matches. CDR3 sequence (DNA): TGTGCCAGCAGTCCACGACTAGCGGCTATACCACTGGGCGGAGAGACCCAGTACTTC. This gives the protein CASSPRLAAIPLGGETQYF.

This clone was seen once. The chain recombines TRBV7-3 with TRBJ2-2; TRBD2 matches at 10 bases. CDR1 is SGHTA and CDR2 is FQGTGA in the germline V gene. CDR3 length: 14 amino acids. J gave up 8 bases and V 2 bases, and 2 bases lay outside the gene matches. Here the CDR3 reads CASSLLAGDGELFF. The CDR3 coding sequence is TGTGCCAGCAGCTTACTAGCGGGAGATGGGGAGCTGTTTTTT.

The rearrangement joins TRBV28 to TRBJ2-3; D remains ambiguous. The V and J ends lost 4 bases and 0 bases respectively, with 14 bases between them. CDR1 is MDHEN and CDR2 is SYDVKM in the germline V gene. This CDR3 has 16 amino acids. The DNA for the CDR3 is TGTGCCAGCAGTTCATCCGGAGTCGTTAGCACAGATACGCAGTATTTT. This gives the protein CASSSSGVVSTDTQYF.

The chain uses TRBV6-1 and TRBJ1-2, with D possibly TRBD1 on 6 matching bases. The V gene lost 7 bases and the J gene lost 4 bases, with 16 bases spanning the gap. The CDR3 spans 14 residues. CDR1 MNHNS and CDR2 SASEGT come from the germline V gene. CDR3 in DNA: TGTGCCAGCACATGGGCAGGGGTAGGCTATGGCTACACCTTC. It codes for CASTWAGVGYGYTF.